This TCR beta chain was captured in a study of shared clonotypes between healthy human individuals. There are 12 residues in the CDR3. Germline V gene sequence: CDR1 MDHEN, CDR2 SYDVKM. The V end was cut by 6 bases, the J end by 12 bases, with 17 bases between. The table came from immunoSEQ multiplex PCR; TCRdb's copy has only in-frame clones and leaves some out. This sample has about 2.1 million clones; 80% to 95% occur once, and the top ten carry about 1.7%. Only a few counts were recorded for this clone. Its antigen is as yet unknown. Study observations and caveats: Naive subsets generally exceeded memory subsets in estimated richness. Several donors had about 5% of their naive CD4 clonotypes in common.

Cells designated naive CD8 were CD45RO-negative and were positively selected for CCR7, with terminally differentiated effector memory CD45RA+ cells excluded. Sample: naive CD8+ T cells from PBMCs. This receptor was identified in a man aged 18 to 29 in good health. Some clones in this sample may be carry-over from other donors' samples. This chain joins TRBV28 and TRBJ1-1; possible D gene TRBD1, 5 bases. CDR3 in DNA: TGTGCCAGCAGCCGTCCGACCAGGGAGACTTTCTTT. Its translation is CASSRPTRETFF.